This entry is about one TCR beta chain. The sample originates from a study of relationships among human T cell subsets. The T cell receptor alpha and beta CDR3 regions were amplified from mRNA by semiquantitative ARM-PCR. Exponential amplification used communal superprimers after tagged nested gene-specific primers in ARM-PCR. TCRdb itself ran the multiplex PCR reads through MiXCR, one entry per CDR3 protein. Among thousands of distinct CDR3 sequences listed, just over 50% were seen once. V lost 7 bases, J lost 1 base, and 9 bases stayed unmatched. Per the germline V gene, CDR1 is SNHLY and CDR2 is FYNNEI. This CDR3 is built from 15 residues. Anti-CD294 bead selection, following depletion of CD4+CD56+ natural killer T cells, yielded the Th2 cells.

The source is a man in his forties or fifties in good health. The chain couples TRBV2 to TRBJ1-1; the match to TRBD1 covers 7 bases. Sequencing was carried out using CD4+ Th2 cells sorted from blood. The CDR3 loop reads CASNPTGSSNTEAFF. CDR3 coding DNA: TGTGCCAGCAATCCGACAGGGTCCTCGAACACTGAAGCTTTCTTT. Filled out from reference TRBV2 and TRBJ1-1, the complete variable domain reads EPEVTQTPSHQVTQMGQEVILRCVPISNHLYFYWYRQILGQKVEFLVSFYNNEISEKSEIFDDQFSVERPDGSNFTLKIRSTKLEDSAMYFCASNPTGSSNTEAFFGQGTRLTVV.